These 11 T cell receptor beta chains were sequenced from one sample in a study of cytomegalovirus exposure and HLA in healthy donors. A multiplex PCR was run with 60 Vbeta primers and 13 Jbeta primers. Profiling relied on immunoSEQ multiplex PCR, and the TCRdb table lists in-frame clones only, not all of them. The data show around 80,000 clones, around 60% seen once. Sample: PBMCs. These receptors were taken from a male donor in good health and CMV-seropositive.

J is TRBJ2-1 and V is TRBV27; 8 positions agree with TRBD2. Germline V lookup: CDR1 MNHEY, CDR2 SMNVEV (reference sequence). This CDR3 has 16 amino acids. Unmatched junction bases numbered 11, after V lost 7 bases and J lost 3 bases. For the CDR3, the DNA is TGTGCCAGCAAACCCCACGGGGGGGACTTCTACAATGAGCAGTTCTTC. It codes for CASKPHGGDFYNEQFF.

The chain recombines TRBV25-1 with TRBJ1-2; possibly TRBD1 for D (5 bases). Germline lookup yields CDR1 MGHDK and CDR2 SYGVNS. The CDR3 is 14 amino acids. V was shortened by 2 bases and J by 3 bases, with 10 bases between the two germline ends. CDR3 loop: CASSEAQGDYGYTF. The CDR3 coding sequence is TGTGCCAGCAGTGAAGCTCAGGGCGACTATGGCTACACCTTC.

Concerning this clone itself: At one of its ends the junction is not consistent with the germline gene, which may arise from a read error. The CDR3 region has the DNA TGTGCTAGCAGCGACAGCTCTGGGGCCAACGTCCTGACTTTC. Translated: CASSDSSGANVLTF. The rearrangement joins TRBV7-7 to TRBJ2-6; tentatively, D is TRBD1 (5 bases). Germline V CDR1 and CDR2: SSHAT, FNYEAQ (reference sequence). There are 14 residues in the CDR3. Full variable domain (remainder filled in from reference TRBV7-7 and TRBJ2-6): GAGVSQSPRYKVTKRGQDVTLRCDPISSHATLYWYQQALGQGPEFLTYFNYEAQPDKSGLPSDRFSAERPEGSISTLTIQRTEQRDSAMYRCASSDSSGANVLTFGAGSRLTVL.

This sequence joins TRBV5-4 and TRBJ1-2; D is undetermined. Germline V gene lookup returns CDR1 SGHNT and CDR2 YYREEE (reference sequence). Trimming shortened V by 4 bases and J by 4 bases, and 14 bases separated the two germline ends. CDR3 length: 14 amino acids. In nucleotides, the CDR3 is TGTGCCAGCAGCCCATCCGAGGGCCGCTATGGCTACACCTTC. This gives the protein CASSPSEGRYGYTF. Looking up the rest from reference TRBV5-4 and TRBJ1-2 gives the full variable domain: ETGVTQSPTHLIKTRGQQVTLRCSSQSGHNTVSWYQQALGQGPQFIFQYYREEENGRGNFPPRFSGLQFPNYSSELNVNALELDDSALYLCASSPSEGRYGYTFGSGTRLTVV.

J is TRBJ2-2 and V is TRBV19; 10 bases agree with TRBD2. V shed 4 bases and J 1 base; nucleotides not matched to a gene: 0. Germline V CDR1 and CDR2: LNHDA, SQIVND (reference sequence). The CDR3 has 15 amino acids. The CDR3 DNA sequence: TGTGCCAGTAGTACTAGCGGGGGGAACACCGGGGAGCTGTTTTTT. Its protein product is CASSTSGGNTGELFF.

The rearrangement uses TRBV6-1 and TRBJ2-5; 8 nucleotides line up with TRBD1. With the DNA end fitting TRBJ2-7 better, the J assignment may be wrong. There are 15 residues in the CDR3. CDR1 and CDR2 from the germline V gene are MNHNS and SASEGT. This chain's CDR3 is CASITQGARGYEQYF. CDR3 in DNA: TGTGCCAGCATCACGCAGGGGGCCAGGGGCTACGAGCAGTACTTC.

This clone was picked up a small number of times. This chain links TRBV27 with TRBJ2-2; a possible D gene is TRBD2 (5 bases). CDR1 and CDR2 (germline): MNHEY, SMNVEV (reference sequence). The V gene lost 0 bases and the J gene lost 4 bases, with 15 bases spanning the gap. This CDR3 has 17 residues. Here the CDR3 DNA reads TGTGCCAGCAGTTTATCGCGGGCTAGTCTGGGCACCGGGGAGCTGTTTTTT. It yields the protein CASSLSRASLGTGELFF.

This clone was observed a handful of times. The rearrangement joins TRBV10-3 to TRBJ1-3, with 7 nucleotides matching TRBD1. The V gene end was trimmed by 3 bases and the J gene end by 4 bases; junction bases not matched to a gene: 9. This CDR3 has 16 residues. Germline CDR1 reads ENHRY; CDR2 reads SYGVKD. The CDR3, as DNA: TGTGCCATCAGTGACCGAGTGGACAGGCCGGGAAACACCATATATTTT. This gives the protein CAISDRVDRPGNTIYF.

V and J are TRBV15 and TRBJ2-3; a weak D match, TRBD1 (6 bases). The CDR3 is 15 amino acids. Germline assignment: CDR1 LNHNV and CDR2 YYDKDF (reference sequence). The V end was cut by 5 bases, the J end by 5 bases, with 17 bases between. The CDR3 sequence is CATSGRDKQGDTQYF. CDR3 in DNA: TGTGCCACCAGCGGCCGGGACAAGCAGGGAGATACGCAGTATTTT.

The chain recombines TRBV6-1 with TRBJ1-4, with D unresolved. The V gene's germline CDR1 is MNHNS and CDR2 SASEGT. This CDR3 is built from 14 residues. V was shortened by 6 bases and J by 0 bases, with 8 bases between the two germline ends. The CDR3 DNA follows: TGTGCCAGCAGGTACAGTTCAACTAATGAAAAACTGTTTTTT. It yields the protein CASRYSSTNEKLFF.

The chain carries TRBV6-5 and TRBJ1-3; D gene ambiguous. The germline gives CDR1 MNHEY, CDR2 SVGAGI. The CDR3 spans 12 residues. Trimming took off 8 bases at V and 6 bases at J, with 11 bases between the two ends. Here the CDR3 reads CASFDGENTIYF. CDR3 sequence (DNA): TGTGCCAGCTTCGACGGAGAAAACACCATATATTTT.